The 8 T cell receptor beta chains reported below all come from one sample, sequenced in a study of T cell responses to AZD1222 COVID-19 vaccine. Clones were sequenced by immunoSEQ multiplex PCR, and TCRdb holds only the in-frame ones, with some missing. The repertoire has just under 95,000 clones, approximately 91% of them found once; the top ten carry 10% to 15%. Sequenced here: peripheral blood, sampled on day 0 of AZD1222 vaccination. These receptors originate from an adult in good health.

The chain couples TRBV5-5 to TRBJ1-1; 9 nucleotides align to TRBD1. Germline loops: CDR1 SGHKS, CDR2 YYEKEE (reference sequence). With 4 bases clipped from V and 1 base from J, the junction kept 2 bases outside the gene matches. CDR3 length: 14 amino acids. The CDR3, as DNA: TGTGCCAGCAGCCGGGGACAGGGGAACACTGAAGCTTTCTTT. This gives the protein CASSRGQGNTEAFF.

A note on this clone: This same CDR3 is encoded by further DNA sequences in the sample. The rearrangement joins TRBV19 to TRBJ2-7, with D unresolved. V lost 1 base, J lost 1 base, and 5 bases lay in between. The CDR3 totals 13 residues. The germline V gene encodes CDR1 LNHDA and CDR2 SQIVND (reference sequence). CDR3 protein: CASSIGRSYEQYF. CDR3 DNA sequence: TGTGCCAGTAGTATAGGCAGATCCTACGAGCAGTACTTC. The full variable domain, in which reference TRBV19 and TRBJ2-7 provide the parts outside the CDR3, is DGGITQSPKYLFRKEGQNVTLSCEQNLNHDAMYWYRQDPGQGLRLIYYSQIVNDFQKGDIAEGYSVSREKKESFPLTVTSAQKNPTAFYLCASSIGRSYEQYFGPGTRLTVT.

The genes are TRBV18 and TRBJ2-2; possible D gene TRBD1, 5 bases. The CDR3 covers 15 residues. In germline, CDR1 is KGHSH, CDR2 LQKENI. Trimming took off 3 bases at V and 8 bases at J, with 16 bases between the two ends. CDR3 sequence (DNA): TGTGCCAGCTCACCCCCGGGCTTAGACAGTGGGGAGCTGTTTTTT. Its translation is CASSPPGLDSGELFF.

CDR3 residues: CASSSVGQATEAFF. CDR3 DNA: TGTGCCAGCAGCTCCGTCGGACAGGCGACTGAAGCTTTCTTT. The gene calls are TRBV7-3 and TRBJ1-1; 7 positions agree with TRBD1. After removal of 4 bases from V and 5 bases from J, the junction contained 7 bases not matched to a gene. Germline CDR1 reads SGHTA; CDR2 reads FQGTGA. CDR3 length equals 14 residues.

This chain connects TRBV7-2 to TRBJ2-5, with D perhaps TRBD2 (5 bases). In germline, CDR1 is SGHTA, CDR2 FQGNSA. The CDR3 covers 13 residues. Deletions cut 5 bases from V and 5 bases from J, with 12 bases between. The CDR3 DNA reads TGTGCCAGCAGCCTGGGCGGGCGTGAGACCCAGTACTTC. Its protein product is CASSLGGRETQYF. Full variable domain (outside the CDR3, taken from reference TRBV7-2 and TRBJ2-5): GAGVSQSPSNKVTEKGKDVELRCDPISGHTALYWYRQSLGQGLEFLIYFQGNSAPDKSGLPSDRFSAERTGGSVSTLTIQRTQQEDSAVYLCASSLGGRETQYFGPGTRLLVL.

The genes are TRBV2 and TRBJ2-1; TRBD2 agrees at 8 bases. This CDR3 has 15 residues. The V gene end was trimmed by 4 bases and the J gene end by 5 bases; junction bases not matched to a gene: 7. From germline, CDR1 is SNHLY and CDR2 FYNNEI. The CDR3 sequence: CASSGSSGRNNEQFF. The CDR3 DNA is TGTGCCAGCAGTGGCTCTAGCGGGCGAAACAATGAGCAGTTCTTC.

This clone came up a few times. This sample also contains other DNA sequences that code for the same CDR3. The chain employs TRBV11-2 and TRBJ1-2; D uncertain. Trimming took off 0 bases at V and 2 bases at J, with 7 bases between the two ends. This CDR3 contains 14 residues. Germline loops: CDR1 SGHAT, CDR2 FQNNGV. The CDR3 nucleotides are TGTGCCAGCAGCTTAGATTCTGCCAACTATGGCTACACCTTC. Amino acid sequence: CASSLDSANYGYTF.

This clone was found once. The V call is TRBV7-9, the J call TRBJ1-1; D gene unclear. CDR1 is SEHNR, CDR2 FQNEAQ, per germline (reference sequence). V was trimmed by 3 bases and J by 6 bases, leaving 14 bases between them. This CDR3 comprises 14 residues. The CDR3 protein is CASSFGYGHPEAFF. The CDR3 DNA reads as TGTGCCAGCAGCTTCGGCTACGGTCATCCTGAAGCTTTCTTT.